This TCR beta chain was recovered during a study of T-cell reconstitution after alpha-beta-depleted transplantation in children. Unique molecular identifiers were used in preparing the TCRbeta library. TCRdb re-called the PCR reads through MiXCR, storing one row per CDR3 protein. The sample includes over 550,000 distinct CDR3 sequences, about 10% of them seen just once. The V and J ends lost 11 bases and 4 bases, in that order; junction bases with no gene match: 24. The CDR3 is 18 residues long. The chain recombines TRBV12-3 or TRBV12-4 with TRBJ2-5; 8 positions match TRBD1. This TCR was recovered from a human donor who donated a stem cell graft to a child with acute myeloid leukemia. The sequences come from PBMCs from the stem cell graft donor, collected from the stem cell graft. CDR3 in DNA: TGTGCCCTCAGTTTTCACCCAGGGGGCGCGGGGTTCGGAGAGACCCAGTACTTC. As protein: CALSFHPGGAGFGETQYF.